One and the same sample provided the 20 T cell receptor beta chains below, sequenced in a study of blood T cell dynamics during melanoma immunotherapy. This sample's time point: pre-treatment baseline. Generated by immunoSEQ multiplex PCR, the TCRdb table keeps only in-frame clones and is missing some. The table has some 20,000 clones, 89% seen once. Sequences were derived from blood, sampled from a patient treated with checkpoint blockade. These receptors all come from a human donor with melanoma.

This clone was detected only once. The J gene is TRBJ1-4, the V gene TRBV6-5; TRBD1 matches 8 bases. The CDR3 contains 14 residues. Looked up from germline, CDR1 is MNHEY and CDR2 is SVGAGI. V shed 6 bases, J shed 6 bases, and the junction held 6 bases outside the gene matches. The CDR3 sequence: CASRGTGGYEKLFF. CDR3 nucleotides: TGTGCCAGCAGGGGGACAGGCGGTTATGAAAAACTGTTTTTT.

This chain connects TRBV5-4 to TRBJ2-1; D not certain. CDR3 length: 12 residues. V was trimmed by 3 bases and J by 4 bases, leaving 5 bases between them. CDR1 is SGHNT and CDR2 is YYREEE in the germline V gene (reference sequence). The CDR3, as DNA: TGTGCCAGCAGCTCGGATTACAATGAGCAGTTCTTC. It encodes CASSSDYNEQFF.

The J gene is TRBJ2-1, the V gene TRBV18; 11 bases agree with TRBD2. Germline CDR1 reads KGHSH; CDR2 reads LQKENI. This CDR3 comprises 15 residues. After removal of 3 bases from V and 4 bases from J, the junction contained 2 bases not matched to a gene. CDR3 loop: CASSPRLAGYNEQFF. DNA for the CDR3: TGTGCCAGCTCACCTCGACTAGCGGGGTACAATGAGCAGTTCTTC.

For the CDR3, the DNA is TGTGCCAGCAGAGCCCACAGGGGACCTAGCAATCAGCCCCAGCATTTT. Its protein product is CASRAHRGPSNQPQHF. This rearrangement joins TRBV2 to TRBJ1-5; 7 nucleotides match TRBD1. The V gene's germline CDR1 is SNHLY and CDR2 FYNNEI. CDR3 length equals 16 residues. Trimming at V came to 6 bases and at J to 0 bases, leaving 8 bases not matched to a gene.

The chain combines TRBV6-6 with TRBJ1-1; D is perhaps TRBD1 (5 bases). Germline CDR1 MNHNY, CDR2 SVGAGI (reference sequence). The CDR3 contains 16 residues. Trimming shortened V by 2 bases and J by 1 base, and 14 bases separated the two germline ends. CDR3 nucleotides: TGTGCCAGCAGTTACCGCCGGGGGACCGGGAACACTGAAGCTTTCTTT. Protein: CASSYRRGTGNTEAFF.

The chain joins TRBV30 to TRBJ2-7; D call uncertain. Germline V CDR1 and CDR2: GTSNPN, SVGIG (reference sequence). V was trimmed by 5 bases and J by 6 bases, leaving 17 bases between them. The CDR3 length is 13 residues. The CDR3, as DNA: TGTGCCTGGTTTCGTGGCCAGCATGGCGAGCAGTACTTC. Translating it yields CAWFRGQHGEQYF. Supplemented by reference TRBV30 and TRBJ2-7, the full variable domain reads SQTIHQWPATLVQPVGSPLSLECTVEGTSNPNLYWYRQAAGRGLQLLFYSVGIGQISSEVPQNLSASRPQDRQFILSSKKLLLSDSGFYLCAWFRGQHGEQYFGPGTRLTVT.

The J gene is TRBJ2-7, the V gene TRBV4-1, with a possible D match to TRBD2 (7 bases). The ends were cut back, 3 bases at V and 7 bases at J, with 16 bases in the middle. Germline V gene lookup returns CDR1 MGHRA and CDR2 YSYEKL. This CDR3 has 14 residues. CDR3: CASSQTTRGGEQYF. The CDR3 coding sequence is TGCGCCAGCAGCCAGACTACTAGGGGGGGGGAGCAGTACTTC.

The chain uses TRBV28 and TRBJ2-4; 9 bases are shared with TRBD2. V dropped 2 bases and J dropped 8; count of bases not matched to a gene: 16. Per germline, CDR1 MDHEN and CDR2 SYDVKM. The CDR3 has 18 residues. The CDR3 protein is CASSLNPWGSGSFYIQYF. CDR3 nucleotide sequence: TGTGCCAGCAGTTTAAACCCTTGGGGTAGCGGGAGTTTTTACATTCAGTACTTC.

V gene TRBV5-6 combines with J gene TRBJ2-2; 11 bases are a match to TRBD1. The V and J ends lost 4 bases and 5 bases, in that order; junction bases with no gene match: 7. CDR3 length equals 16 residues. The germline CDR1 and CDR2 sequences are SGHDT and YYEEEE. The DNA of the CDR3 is TGTGCCAGCAGCATAATGGGACAGGGGGTAACCGGGGAGCTGTTTTTT. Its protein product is CASSIMGQGVTGELFF.

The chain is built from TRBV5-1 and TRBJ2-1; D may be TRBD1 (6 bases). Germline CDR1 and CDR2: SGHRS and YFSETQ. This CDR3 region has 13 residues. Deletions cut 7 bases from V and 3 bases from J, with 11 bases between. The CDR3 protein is CASGRGGYNEQFF. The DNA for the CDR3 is TGCGCCAGCGGTCGAGGGGGCTACAATGAGCAGTTCTTC.

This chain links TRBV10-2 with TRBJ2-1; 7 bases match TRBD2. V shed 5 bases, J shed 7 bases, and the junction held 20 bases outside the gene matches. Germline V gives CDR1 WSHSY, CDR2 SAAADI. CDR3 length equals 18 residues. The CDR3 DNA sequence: TGCGCCAGCAGTCCCCGCCTAGCTAGCGGTTATGGGGTTAATGAGCAGTTCTTC. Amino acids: CASSPRLASGYGVNEQFF.

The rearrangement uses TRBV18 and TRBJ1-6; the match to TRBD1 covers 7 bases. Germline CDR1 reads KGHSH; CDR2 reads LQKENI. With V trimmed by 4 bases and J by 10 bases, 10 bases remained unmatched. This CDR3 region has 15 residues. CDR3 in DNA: TGTGCCAGCTCACTCAGACAGGGAGCAGGGTCACCCCTCCACTTT. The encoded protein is CASSLRQGAGSPLHF.

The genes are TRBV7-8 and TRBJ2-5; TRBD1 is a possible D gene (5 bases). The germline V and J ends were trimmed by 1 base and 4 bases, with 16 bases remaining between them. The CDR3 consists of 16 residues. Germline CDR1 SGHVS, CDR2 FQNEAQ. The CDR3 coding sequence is TGTGCCAGCAGCTTAGGGGGCAGGCGACCAGCAGAGACCCAGTACTTC. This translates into CASSLGGRRPAETQYF.

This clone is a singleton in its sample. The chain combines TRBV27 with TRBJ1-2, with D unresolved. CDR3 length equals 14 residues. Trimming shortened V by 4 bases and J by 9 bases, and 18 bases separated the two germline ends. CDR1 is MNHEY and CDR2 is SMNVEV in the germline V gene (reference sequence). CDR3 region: CASSSSPRRLSYTF. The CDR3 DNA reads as TGTGCCAGCAGTTCCTCCCCTCGGCGCTTAAGCTACACCTTC.

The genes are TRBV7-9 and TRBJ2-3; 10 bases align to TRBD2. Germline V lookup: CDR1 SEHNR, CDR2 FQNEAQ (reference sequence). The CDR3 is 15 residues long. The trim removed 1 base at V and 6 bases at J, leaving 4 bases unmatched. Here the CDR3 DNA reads TGTGCCAGCAGCTTAGGGCTAGCGGGAGTGGATACGCAGTATTTT. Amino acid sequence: CASSLGLAGVDTQYF.

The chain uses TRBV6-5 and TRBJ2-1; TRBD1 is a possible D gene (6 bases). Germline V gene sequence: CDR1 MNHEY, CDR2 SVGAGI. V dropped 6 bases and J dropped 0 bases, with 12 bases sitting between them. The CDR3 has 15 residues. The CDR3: CASRSGQSSYNEQFF. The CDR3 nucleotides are TGTGCCAGCAGATCGGGACAAAGCTCCTACAATGAGCAGTTCTTC.

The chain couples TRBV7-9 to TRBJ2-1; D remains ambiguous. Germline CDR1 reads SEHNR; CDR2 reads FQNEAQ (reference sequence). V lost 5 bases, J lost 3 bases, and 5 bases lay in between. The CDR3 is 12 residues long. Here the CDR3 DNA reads TGTGCCAGCAGCCCTATCTACAATGAGCAGTTCTTC. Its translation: CASSPIYNEQFF.

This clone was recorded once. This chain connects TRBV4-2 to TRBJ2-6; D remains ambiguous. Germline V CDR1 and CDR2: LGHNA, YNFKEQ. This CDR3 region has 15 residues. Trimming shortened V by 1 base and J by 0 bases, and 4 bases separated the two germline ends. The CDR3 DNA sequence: TGTGCCAGCAGCCAAGGACTCTCTGGGGCCAACGTCCTGACTTTC. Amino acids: CASSQGLSGANVLTF.

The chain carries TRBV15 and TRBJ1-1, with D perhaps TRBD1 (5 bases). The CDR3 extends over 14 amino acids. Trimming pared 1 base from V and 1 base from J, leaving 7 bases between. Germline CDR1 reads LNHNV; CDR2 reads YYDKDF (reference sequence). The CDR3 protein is CATSRAGGNTEAFF. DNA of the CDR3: TGTGCCACCAGCAGAGCCGGGGGGAACACTGAAGCTTTCTTT. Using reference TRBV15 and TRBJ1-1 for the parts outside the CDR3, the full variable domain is DAMVIQNPRYQVTQFGKPVTLSCSQTLNHNVMYWYQQKSSQAPKLLFHYYDKDFNNEADTPDNFQSRRPNTSFCFLDIRSPGLGDTAMYLCATSRAGGNTEAFFGQGTRLTVV.

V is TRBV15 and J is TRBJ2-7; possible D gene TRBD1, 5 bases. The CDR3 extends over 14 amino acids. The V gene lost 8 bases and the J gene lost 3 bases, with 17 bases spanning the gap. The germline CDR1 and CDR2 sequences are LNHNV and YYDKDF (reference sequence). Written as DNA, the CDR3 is TGTGCCACCTCCCAGGGCAGGGCTTACTACGAGCAGTACTTC. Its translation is CATSQGRAYYEQYF.